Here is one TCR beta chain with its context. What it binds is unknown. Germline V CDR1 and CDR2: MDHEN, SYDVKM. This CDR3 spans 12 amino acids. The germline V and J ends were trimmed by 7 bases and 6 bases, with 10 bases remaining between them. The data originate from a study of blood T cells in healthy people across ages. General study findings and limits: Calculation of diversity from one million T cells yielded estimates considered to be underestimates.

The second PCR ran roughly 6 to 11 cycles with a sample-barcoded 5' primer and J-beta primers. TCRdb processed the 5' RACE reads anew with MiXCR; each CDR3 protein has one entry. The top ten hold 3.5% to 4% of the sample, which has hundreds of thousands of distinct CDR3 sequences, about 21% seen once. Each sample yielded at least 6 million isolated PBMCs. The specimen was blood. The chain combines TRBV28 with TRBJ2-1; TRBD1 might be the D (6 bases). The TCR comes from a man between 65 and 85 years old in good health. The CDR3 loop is CASTDRLNEQFF. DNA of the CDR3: TGTGCCAGCACCGACAGGCTCAATGAGCAGTTCTTC.